These 19 T cell receptor beta chains originate from one sample sequenced in a study of blood T cell repertoires in COVID-19. Libraries were prepared by immunoSEQ multiplex PCR; TCRdb keeps only in-frame clonotypes and omits some of them. The sample includes hundreds of thousands of clones, around 89% seen only once; the top ten take 0.95% to 1.1%. Sequences were obtained from PBMCs or T cells enriched from blood (not recorded which). The receptors were gathered from a man in his late teens or twenties who had recovered from COVID-19.

V usage is TRBV7-2 and J usage is TRBJ1-1, with D tentatively TRBD1 (5 bases). Per germline, CDR1 SGHTA and CDR2 FQGNSA. V lost 2 bases and J lost 4, with 11 bases in between. The CDR3 totals 14 residues. The CDR3 region is CASSLFDRTTEAFF. In DNA, the CDR3 is TGTGCCAGCAGCTTATTTGACAGAACCACTGAAGCTTTCTTT.

The genes are TRBV9 and TRBJ2-1; the match to TRBD2 covers 11 bases. This CDR3 has 15 residues. V lost 4 bases and J lost 5; bases outside the gene matches: 5. Germline CDR1 is SGDLS and CDR2 is YYNGEE. The CDR3 region is CASSLGTSGNNEQFF. The CDR3 DNA is TGTGCCAGCAGCCTCGGGACTAGCGGAAACAATGAGCAGTTCTTC.

The V gene is TRBV12-5, the J gene TRBJ2-7; a possible D gene is TRBD1 (5 bases). Germline CDR1 LGHNT, CDR2 FRNRAP. Trimming removed 1 base from V and 3 bases from J, with 7 bases in between. The CDR3 sequence is 13 residues long. The CDR3 loop is CASGLGQNYEQYF. Written as DNA, the CDR3 is TGTGCTAGTGGTTTGGGACAGAACTACGAGCAGTACTTC.

The chain carries TRBV4-3 and TRBJ2-7, with 10 bases that match TRBD2. Germline V lookup: CDR1 LGHNA, CDR2 YSLEER. The CDR3 runs to 20 residues. J was trimmed by 0 bases and V by 0 bases; bases with no gene match: 14. CDR3 residues: CASSQDHELAGDLSSYEQYF. CDR3 coding DNA: TGCGCCAGCAGCCAAGATCATGAGCTAGCGGGAGATCTAAGCTCCTACGAGCAGTACTTC.

The CDR3 spells CASSLGTAFEAFF. The CDR3 region has the DNA TGTGCCAGCAGTTTAGGGACAGCGTTTGAAGCTTTCTTT. The chain is built from TRBV27 and TRBJ1-1; TRBD1 aligns across 7 bases. V lost 2 bases, J lost 7 bases, and 4 bases stayed unmatched. This CDR3 is 13 amino acids long. Looked up from germline, CDR1 is MNHEY and CDR2 is SMNVEV (reference sequence).

V usage is TRBV5-1 and J usage is TRBJ2-5; D possibly corresponds to TRBD2 (5 bases). CDR1 and CDR2 from the germline V gene are SGHRS and YFSETQ. This CDR3 region has 14 residues. Between the trimmed V and J ends, which lost 2 bases and 1 base, there was a span of 9 bases. CDR3 amino acids: CASSFLALQETQYF. Written as DNA, the CDR3 is TGCGCCAGCAGCTTCCTAGCTCTCCAAGAGACCCAGTACTTC.

This clone was detected only a few times. The chain couples TRBV19 to TRBJ2-2; D unclear. Trimming removed 3 bases from V and 4 bases from J, with 9 bases in between. Per germline, CDR1 LNHDA and CDR2 SQIVND (reference sequence). CDR3 length equals 14 residues. The CDR3 sequence is CASSIEVPTGELFF. DNA of the CDR3: TGTGCCAGTAGTATTGAGGTGCCCACCGGGGAGCTGTTTTTT.

The CDR3 protein is CASSQGTGLDSPLHF. In nucleotides, the CDR3 is TGTGCCAGCAGCCAAGGGACAGGGTTGGATTCACCCCTCCACTTT. The V gene is TRBV4-2, the J gene TRBJ1-6; 8 bases line up with TRBD1. Unmatched junction bases numbered 4, after V lost 1 base and J lost 8 bases. This CDR3 spans 15 amino acids. Germline V CDR1 and CDR2: LGHNA, YNFKEQ.

The genes are TRBV19 and TRBJ2-1, with 12 bases fitting TRBD2. Germline CDR1 reads LNHDA; CDR2 reads SQIVND (reference sequence). Unmatched junction bases numbered 6, after V lost 0 bases and J lost 3 bases. The CDR3 runs 18 residues. CDR3 nucleotides: TGTGCCAGTAGTATAGATGTCCTAGCGGGAGGGTACTACAATGAGCAGTTCTTC. Its protein product is CASSIDVLAGGYYNEQFF.

This chain links TRBV7-3 with TRBJ2-2; 10 nucleotides agree with TRBD2. Germline V gene lookup returns CDR1 SGHTA and CDR2 FQGTGA. The CDR3 is 15 amino acids. V trimming: 6 bases; J trimming: 2 bases; junction bases outside the gene matches: 3. The CDR3 DNA follows: TGTGCCAGCAGTTTAGCGGGGGGTAACACCGGGGAGCTGTTTTTT. Its protein is CASSLAGGNTGELFF.

The chain couples TRBV5-4 to TRBJ2-1; possibly TRBD1 for D (6 bases). CDR1 is SGHNT and CDR2 is YYREEE in the germline V gene (reference sequence). V gave up 5 bases and J gave up 8 bases, with 20 bases separating them. This CDR3 has 15 amino acids. The CDR3 bases are TGTGCCAGCAGGCCCCGGACAGCGAGCCGCGATGAGCAGTTCTTC. The encoded protein is CASRPRTASRDEQFF.

The chain is built from TRBV4-3 and TRBJ2-1; a possible D gene is TRBD2 (5 bases). CDR1 LGHNA and CDR2 YSLEER come from the germline V gene. The CDR3 spans 12 residues. The V gene lost 4 bases and the J gene lost 10 bases, with 11 bases spanning the gap. The CDR3 DNA is TGCGCCAGCAGCCCCCGAAGCGGAGAGCAGTTCTTC. Translated, it gives CASSPRSGEQFF.

The chain links TRBV9 to TRBJ2-1; 7 nucleotides agree with TRBD2. Germline assignment: CDR1 SGDLS and CDR2 YYNGEE. J lost 6 bases, V lost 4 bases, and 4 bases had no gene match. This CDR3 is 13 amino acids long. The CDR3 DNA sequence: TGTGCCAGCAGCCGGGACTACTCCAATGAGCAGTTCTTC. Translating it yields CASSRDYSNEQFF.

The CDR3 sequence is CASSLKLTSAETQYF. For the CDR3, the DNA is TGTGCCAGCAGCTTAAAATTGACTAGCGCCGAGACCCAGTACTTC. The chain employs TRBV7-6 and TRBJ2-5; 8 nucleotides match TRBD2. V dropped 2 bases and J dropped 5; count of bases not matched to a gene: 7. Per germline, CDR1 SGHVS and CDR2 FNYEAQ. There are 15 residues in the CDR3.

J is TRBJ2-1 and V is TRBV5-6; 9 positions match TRBD2. The V and J ends lost 0 bases and 7 bases, in that order; junction bases with no gene match: 2. The CDR3 consists of 14 residues. CDR1 and CDR2 (germline): SGHDT, YYEEEE. CDR3 sequence: CASSLGLAGNEQFF. CDR3 DNA: TGTGCCAGCAGCTTGGGGCTAGCGGGGAATGAGCAGTTCTTC.

V and J are TRBV11-1 and TRBJ1-1; D perhaps matches TRBD1 (6 bases). This CDR3 is built from 15 residues. Germline assignment: CDR1 SGHAT and CDR2 FQDESV (reference sequence). V dropped 5 bases and J dropped 5 bases, with 18 bases sitting between them. The CDR3 sequence is CASSPLQAQGTEAFF. CDR3 bases: TGTGCCAGCAGCCCCCTTCAGGCTCAGGGGACTGAAGCTTTCTTT.

The rearrangement joins TRBV12-5 to TRBJ2-1, with TRBD2 identical over 8 bases. The CDR3 sequence is 13 residues long. In germline, CDR1 is LGHNT, CDR2 FRNRAP. Losses at the gene ends were 4 bases for V and 14 bases for J; bases not matched to a gene: 10. The CDR3 loop reads CASGSGGGRGKFF. CDR3 bases: TGTGCTAGTGGTTCGGGCGGGGGGCGCGGGAAGTTCTTC. Supplemented by reference TRBV12-5 and TRBJ2-1, the full variable domain reads DARVTQTPRHKVTEMGQEVTMRCQPILGHNTVFWYRQTMMQGLELLAYFRNRAPLDDSGMPKDRFSAEMPDATLATLKIQPSEPRDSAVYFCASGSGGGRGKFFGPGTRLTVL.

V gene TRBV7-6 combines with J gene TRBJ2-1, with D possibly matching TRBD2 (6 bases). This CDR3 has 17 residues. Germline assignment: CDR1 SGHVS and CDR2 FNYEAQ. Trimming removed 1 base at V and 3 bases at J, with 16 bases between. CDR3 nucleotide sequence: TGTGCCAGCAGCTTAGGGCCGACTAGTTTTGACTACAATGAGCAGTTCTTC. Residues: CASSLGPTSFDYNEQFF.

V gene TRBV19 combines with J gene TRBJ2-5, with D possibly TRBD1 on 5 matching bases. This CDR3 contains 14 residues. In germline, CDR1 is LNHDA, CDR2 SQIVND (reference sequence). V lost 6 bases to trimming and J lost 2 bases, with 13 bases between them. The CDR3 sequence: CASSRADTQETQYF. In nucleotides, the CDR3 is TGTGCCAGTAGCAGGGCGGATACACAAGAGACCCAGTACTTC.